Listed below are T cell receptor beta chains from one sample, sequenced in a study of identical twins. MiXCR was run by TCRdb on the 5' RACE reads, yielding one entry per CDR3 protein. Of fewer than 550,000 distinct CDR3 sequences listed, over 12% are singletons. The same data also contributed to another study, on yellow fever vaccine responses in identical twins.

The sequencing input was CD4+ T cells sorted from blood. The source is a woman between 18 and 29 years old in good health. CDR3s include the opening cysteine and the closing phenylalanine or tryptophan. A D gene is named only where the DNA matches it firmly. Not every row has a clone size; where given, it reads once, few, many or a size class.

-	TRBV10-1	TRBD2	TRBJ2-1	CASSRGLAGVGDEQFF	TGCGCCAGCAGTCGAGGACTAGCGGGAGTAGGCGATGAGCAGTTCTTC
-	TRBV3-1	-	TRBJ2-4	CASSPRFGILAKNIQYF	TGTGCCAGCAGCCCCCGCTTTGGGATACTAGCCAAAAACATTCAGTACTTC
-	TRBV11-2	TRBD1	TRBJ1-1	CASSSTGPSWAFF	TGTGCCAGCAGCTCGACAGGGCCGAGCTGGGCTTTCTTT
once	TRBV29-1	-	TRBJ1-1	CRTGGGSTEAFF	TGCAGGACCGGGGGGGGGAGTACTGAAGCTTTCTTT
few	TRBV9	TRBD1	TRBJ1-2	CASSTMGRDRGNYGYTF	TGTGCCAGCAGTACGATGGGCCGGGACAGAGGAAACTATGGCTACACCTTC
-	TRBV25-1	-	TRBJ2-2	CASGARTEANTGELFF	TGTGCCAGCGGAGCCCGGACGGAAGCGAACACCGGGGAGCTGTTTTTT
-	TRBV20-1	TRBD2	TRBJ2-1	CSARASGGRYEQFF	TGCAGTGCTAGAGCTAGCGGAGGAAGGTATGAGCAGTTCTTC
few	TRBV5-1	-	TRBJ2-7	CASSLEVSLPYEQYF	TGCGCCAGCAGCTTGGAGGTCAGCTTACCCTACGAGCAGTACTTC
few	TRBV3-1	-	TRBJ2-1	CASSQDRLVHEQFF	TGTGCCAGCAGCCAAGATAGACTAGTCCATGAGCAGTTCTTC
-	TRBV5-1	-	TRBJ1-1	CASSFPRAENTEAFF	TGCGCCAGCAGCTTTCCACGGGCGGAGAACACTGAAGCTTTCTTT
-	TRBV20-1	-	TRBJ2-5	CSAIGLGETQYF	TGCAGTGCTATTGGTCTCGGGGAGACCCAGTACTTC
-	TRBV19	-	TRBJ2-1	CASSIAIFRQTSYNEQFF	TGTGCCAGTAGTATAGCTATCTTTCGGCAGACATCCTACAATGAGCAGTTCTTC
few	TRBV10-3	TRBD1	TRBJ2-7	CAISDSGTGGYEQYF	TGTGCCATCAGTGATTCGGGGACAGGGGGCTACGAGCAGTACTTC
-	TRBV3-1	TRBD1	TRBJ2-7	CASSQFPGQYEQYF	TGTGCCAGCAGCCAATTTCCGGGACAGTACGAGCAGTACTTC
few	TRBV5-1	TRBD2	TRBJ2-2	CASSLTSGVPNTGELFF	TGCGCCAGCAGTCTGACTAGCGGGGTACCGAACACCGGGGAGCTGTTTTTT
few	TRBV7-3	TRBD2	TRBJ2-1	CASSIAGGYYNEQFF	TGTGCCAGCAGTATAGCGGGAGGTTACTACAATGAGCAGTTCTTC
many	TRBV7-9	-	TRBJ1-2	CASSFRDGYTF	TGTGCCAGCAGCTTCCGGGATGGCTACACCTTC
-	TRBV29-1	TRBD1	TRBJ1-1	CSARDRVPMNTEAFF	TGCAGCGCCCGGGACAGGGTTCCCATGAACACTGAAGCTTTCTTT
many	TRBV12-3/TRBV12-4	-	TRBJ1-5	CASRWDRSNQPQHF	TGTGCCAGCAGATGGGACCGGAGCAATCAGCCCCAGCATTTT
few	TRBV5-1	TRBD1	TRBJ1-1	CASSLSRPWTGVDTEAFF	TGCGCCAGCAGCTTGTCCCGCCCTTGGACAGGGGTTGACACTGAAGCTTTCTTT
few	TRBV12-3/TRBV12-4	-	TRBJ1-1	CASRYRVGEAFF	TGTGCCAGCAGATACAGGGTAGGGGAAGCTTTCTTT
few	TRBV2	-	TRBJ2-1	CASRRSLRDPSYNEQFF	TGTGCCAGCAGGAGATCGTTGCGGGACCCCTCCTACAATGAGCAGTTCTTC
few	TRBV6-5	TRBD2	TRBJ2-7	CASSYSGSTPYEQYF	TGTGCCAGCAGTTATAGCGGGAGTACTCCCTACGAGCAGTACTTC
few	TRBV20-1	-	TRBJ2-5	CSARAGPWGETQYF	TGCAGTGCTAGGGCAGGGCCCTGGGGGGAGACCCAGTACTTC
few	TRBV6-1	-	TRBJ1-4	CASSLRRGYEKLFF	TGTGCCAGCAGTCTCCGAAGGGGGTATGAAAAACTGTTTTTT
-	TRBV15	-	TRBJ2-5	CATSKGFQWGQYF	TGTGCCACCAGCAAGGGATTCCAATGGGGCCAGTACTTC
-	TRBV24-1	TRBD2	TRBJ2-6	CASSGGGANVLTF	TGTGCCTCTTCCGGGGGGGGGGCCAACGTCCTGACTTTC
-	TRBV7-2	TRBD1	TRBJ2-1	CASSSTGTVYNEQFF	TGTGCCAGCAGCTCTACCGGGACAGTCTACAATGAGCAGTTCTTC
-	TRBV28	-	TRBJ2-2	CASTPGGRSTGELFF	TGTGCCAGCACCCCTGGCGGCCGTTCCACCGGGGAGCTGTTTTTT
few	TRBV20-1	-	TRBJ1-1	CSASGVEGPEAFF	TGCAGTGCTAGCGGAGTGGAGGGGCCTGAAGCTTTCTTT
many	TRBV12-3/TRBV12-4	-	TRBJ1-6	CASNQGYNSPLHF	TGTGCCAGCAATCAGGGGTATAATTCACCCCTCCACTTT
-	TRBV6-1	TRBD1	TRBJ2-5	CASRMTGKGETQYF	TGTGCCAGCAGGATGACAGGGAAAGGGGAGACCCAGTACTTC
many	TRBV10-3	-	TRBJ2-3	CAIKESPATDTQYF	TGTGCCATCAAAGAAAGCCCCGCCACAGATACGCAGTATTTT
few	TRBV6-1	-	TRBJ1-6	CASNPGQINSPLHF	TGTGCCAGCAACCCCGGACAGATCAATTCACCCCTCCACTTT
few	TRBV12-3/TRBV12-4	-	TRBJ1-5	CASSQRLSNQPQHF	TGTGCCAGCAGTCAGAGGTTGAGCAATCAGCCCCAGCATTTT
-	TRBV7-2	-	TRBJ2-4	CASSFGGRRGSGNIQYF	TGTGCCAGCAGCTTTGGAGGAAGAAGAGGGAGCGGAAACATTCAGTACTTC
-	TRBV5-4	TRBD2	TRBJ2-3	CASSPRGEGDTQYF	TGTGCCAGCAGCCCCCGCGGGGAGGGAGATACGCAGTATTTT
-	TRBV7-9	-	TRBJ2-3	CASCSTGYIPDTQYF	TGTGCCAGCTGCAGCACAGGGTATATTCCAGATACGCAGTATTTT
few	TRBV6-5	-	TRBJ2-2	CASSYRHSSGRQGAGELFF	TGTGCCAGCAGTTACCGTCATTCTAGCGGGAGACAGGGGGCCGGGGAGCTGTTTTTT
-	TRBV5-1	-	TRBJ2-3	CASSLDRGGSTDTQYF	TGCGCCAGCAGCTTGGACAGGGGAGGGAGCACAGATACGCAGTATTTT
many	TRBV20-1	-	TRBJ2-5	CSARVLQSRETQYF	TGCAGTGCTAGAGTTTTGCAGTCAAGGGAGACCCAGTACTTC
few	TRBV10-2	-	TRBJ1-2	CASKSGGVDGYTF	TGCGCCAGCAAAAGCGGGGGGGTTGATGGCTACACCTTC
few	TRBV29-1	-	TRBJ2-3	CSVDSPTRLAQYF	TGCAGCGTTGATTCCCCAACTAGGCTGGCGCAGTATTTT
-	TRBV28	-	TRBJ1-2	CASSLGINYGYTF	TGTGCCAGCAGTCTTGGGATTAACTATGGCTACACCTTC
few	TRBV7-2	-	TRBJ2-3	CASSLDYGGTQYF	TGTGCCAGCAGCTTAGATTATGGTGGAACGCAGTATTTT
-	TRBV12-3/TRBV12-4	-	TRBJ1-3	CASSLARTAGNTIYF	TGTGCCAGCAGTTTAGCAAGGACAGCTGGAAACACCATATATTTT
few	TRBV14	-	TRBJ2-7	CASSQRYNSYEQYF	TGTGCCAGCAGCCAAAGGTACAATTCCTACGAGCAGTACTTC